This TCR beta chain was sequenced during a study of cytotoxic CD8 clonotypes in ibrutinib-treated CLL. Note on this clone: Its target is not known.

Library input was approximately 2.1 micrograms of DNA from cryopreserved PBMCs. The planned depth of sequencing spanned 1 in 200,000 to 1 in 1 million T cells. Libraries were prepared by immunoSEQ multiplex PCR; TCRdb keeps only in-frame clonotypes and omits some of them. The repertoire consists of under 150,000 clones, with around 80% occurring once and the leading ten covering 3% to 4%. General observations from the study: Clonality was higher at baseline than in age-matched healthy donors and tracked circulating CD8+ T-cell counts.

The source of this sequence is a human donor with chronic lymphocytic leukemia. The material was PBMCs, obtained after 24 months of ibrutinib treatment.

DNA for the CDR3: TGTGCCAGCAGTGATCAGGGACTAGCTACAGATACGCAGTATTTT. Its protein is CASSDQGLATDTQYF. The chain uses TRBV2 and TRBJ2-3, with TRBD2 matching 9 bases. V lost 3 bases, J lost 3 bases, and 4 bases stayed unmatched. The CDR3 covers 15 residues. Germline lookup yields CDR1 SNHLY and CDR2 FYNNEI.